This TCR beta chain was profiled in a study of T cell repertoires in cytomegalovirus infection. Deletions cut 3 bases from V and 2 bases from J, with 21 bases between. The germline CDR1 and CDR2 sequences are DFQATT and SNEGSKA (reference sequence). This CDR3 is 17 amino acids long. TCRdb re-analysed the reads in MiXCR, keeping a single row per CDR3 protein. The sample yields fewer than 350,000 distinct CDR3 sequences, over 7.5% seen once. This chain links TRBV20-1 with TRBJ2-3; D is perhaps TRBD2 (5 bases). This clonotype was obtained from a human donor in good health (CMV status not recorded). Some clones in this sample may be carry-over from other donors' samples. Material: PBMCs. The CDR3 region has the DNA TGCAGTGCTAGGCGGGTCTTGGGTCGGCAAGACACAGATACGCAGTATTTT. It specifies CSARRVLGRQDTDTQYF.